What follows are 5 T cell receptor beta chains derived from one specimen sequenced in a study of blood T cell repertoires in COVID-19. The data were produced by immunoSEQ multiplex PCR, yet TCRdb's version contains in-frame clones alone and is incomplete. The data contain approximately 200,000 clones, around 88% of them singletons. Input material: peripheral blood. The receptors originated from a woman aged 25-40 years with acute or convalescent COVID-19.

V usage is TRBV5-1 and J usage is TRBJ1-3; no definite D call. Germline V gene data show CDR1 as SGHRS and CDR2 as YFSETQ. CDR3 size: 12 residues. The V gene lost 5 bases and the J gene lost 4 bases, with 7 bases spanning the gap. Here the CDR3 DNA reads TGCGCCAGCAGGTCCGAGGGAAACACCATATATTTT. As protein: CASRSEGNTIYF.

As to this clone: The junction differs from germline at one of its ends, possibly a read error. In nucleotides, the CDR3 is TGTGCTAGCAGCCCCGTGACCCTCTTGCGGGAAGCCCCCCCTCGATTCGGGCAGTATTTT. Translation: CASSPVTLLREAPPRFGQYF. The V call is TRBV7-7, the J call TRBJ2-3, with D possibly matching TRBD2 (6 bases). Germline V gives CDR1 SSHAT, CDR2 FNYEAQ (reference sequence). The CDR3 has 20 residues.

The rearrangement links TRBV18 to TRBJ2-5, with D perhaps TRBD1 (5 bases). Trimming cost V 2 bases and J 4 bases, with 8 bases left between them. Germline loops: CDR1 KGHSH, CDR2 LQKENI. The CDR3 is made up of 13 amino acids. CDR3: CASSPKGSETQYF. CDR3 sequence (DNA): TGTGCCAGCTCACCAAAGGGGTCAGAGACCCAGTACTTC.

This clone was picked up one time. The gene calls are TRBV24-1 and TRBJ2-1; TRBD1 might be the D (5 bases). The CDR3 extends over 13 amino acids. Germline assignment: CDR1 KGHDR and CDR2 SFDVKD. The V end was cut by 6 bases, the J end by 10 bases, with 15 bases between. The CDR3 spells CATSQGNVREQFF. DNA of the CDR3: TGTGCCACCAGTCAGGGCAATGTGCGGGAGCAGTTCTTC.

The J gene is TRBJ1-1, the V gene TRBV7-9; no reliable D call. Trimming left V 2 bases short and J 0 bases short, with 7 bases between. Germline V gene sequence: CDR1 SEHNR, CDR2 FQNEAQ (reference sequence). This CDR3 is built from 14 residues. CDR3 bases: TGTGCCAGCAGCTTATCGCAGTTGAACACTGAAGCTTTCTTT. It yields the protein CASSLSQLNTEAFF.